One sample yielded the 27 T cell receptor beta chains listed below, sequenced in a study of response to subunit inactivated influenza vaccine. TCRdb used MiXCR to reprocess the RT-PCR reads, holding one entry per CDR3 protein. The sample holds under 850,000 distinct CDR3 sequences, less than 20% seen once. Here the sequenced sample was PBMCs from blood, taken roughly 5 days after vaccination. The receptor set was obtained from a middle-aged man who received an inactivated influenza vaccine.

This clonotype was found a few times. The genes are TRBV28 and TRBJ2-2; 7 bases match TRBD1. The CDR3 has 17 residues. V lost 1 base, J lost 4 bases, and 9 bases stayed unmatched. Germline assignment: CDR1 MDHEN and CDR2 SYDVKM. CDR3 in DNA: TGTGCCAGCAGTTTATCCCCACCTGACAGGGCCACCGGGGAGCTGTTTTTT. This translates into CASSLSPPDRATGELFF.

This clonotype was seen a few times. The V call is TRBV4-3, the J call TRBJ2-5, with D possibly being TRBD1 or TRBD2 (5 bases each). The CDR3 spans 16 residues. Germline-derived CDR1 and CDR2 are LGHNA and YSLEER. V was clipped by 0 bases and J by 5 bases, with 16 bases between them. CDR3 residues: CASSQDWDQLGETQYF. CDR3 nucleotide sequence: TGCGCCAGCAGCCAAGACTGGGACCAGCTGGGGGAGACCCAGTACTTC.

The chain couples TRBV5-1 to TRBJ2-5, with D perhaps being TRBD1 or TRBD2 (5 bases each). This CDR3 is built from 14 residues. V was trimmed by 4 bases and J by 5 bases, leaving 15 bases between them. Germline lookup yields CDR1 SGHRS and CDR2 YFSETQ. CDR3 region: CASSPGAFQETQYF. In DNA, the CDR3 is TGCGCCAGCAGCCCCGGGGCGTTTCAGGAGACCCAGTACTTC.

This clonotype was counted between two and nine times. The junction and the germline gene differ at one end; a read error may be behind it. The rearrangement links TRBV10-3 to TRBJ2-2; 13 nucleotides agree with TRBD2. The CDR3 covers 16 residues. Looked up from germline, CDR1 is ENHRY and CDR2 is SYGVKD. CDR3: CAISGLAGGLTGELLF. The CDR3 DNA is TGTGCCATCAGTGGACTAGCGGGGGGTCTAACCGGGGAGCTGCTTTTT.

CDR3 amino acids: CSARDLGSLSYEQYF. Written as DNA, the CDR3 is TGCAGTGCTAGAGACCTCGGGAGCCTCTCCTACGAGCAGTACTTC. The chain recombines TRBV20-1 with TRBJ2-7; a possible D gene is TRBD2 (6 bases). CDR1 is DFQATT, CDR2 SNEGSKA, per germline (reference sequence). V shed 0 bases and J shed 0 bases, with 12 bases lying between them. The CDR3 is made up of 15 amino acids.

Comment on this clonotype: This likely comes from a read error, as the CDR3 has no conserved phenylalanine or tryptophan at its end. The V call is TRBV12-3 or TRBV12-4, the J call TRBJ2-2, with TRBD1 as a possible D gene (6 bases). CDR3 length equals 14 residues. With 3 bases removed from V and 4 bases from J, the gap between germline ends came to 9 bases. CDR3 amino acids: CASSFMTGTGELFS. The CDR3 region has the DNA TGTGCCAGCAGTTTCATGACAGGCACCGGGGAGCTGTTTTCT.

This clonotype was seen a handful of times. This chain links TRBV6-1 with TRBJ2-7; 8 bases fit TRBD1. Germline values: CDR1 MNHNS, CDR2 SASEGT. This CDR3 is 14 amino acids long. The V gene end was trimmed by 6 bases and the J gene end by 6 bases; junction bases not matched to a gene: 10. CDR3 in amino acids: CASRRQGASGEQYF. CDR3 nucleotide sequence: TGTGCCAGCAGACGGCAGGGGGCGTCCGGCGAGCAGTACTTC.

The gene calls are TRBV18 and TRBJ2-7, with 7 bases aligning to TRBD1. CDR3 length: 14 residues. Germline CDR1 is KGHSH and CDR2 is LQKENI. J was trimmed by 3 bases and V by 6 bases; bases with no gene match: 8. In DNA form, the CDR3 reads TGTGCCAGCTCGCGCTATCAGGGGGTCTACGAGCAGTACTTC. Translated: CASSRYQGVYEQYF.

The sample holds a few counts of this clonotype. CDR3 residues: CASSYSSSGIFSYEQYF. CDR3 DNA sequence: TGTGCCAGCAGTTACTCGTCGTCAGGGATCTTTTCCTACGAGCAGTACTTC. The chain employs TRBV6-2 or TRBV6-3 and TRBJ2-7; D might be TRBD1 (5 bases). This CDR3 comprises 17 residues. The germline CDR1 and CDR2 sequences are MNHEY and SVGEGT. The germline V and J ends were trimmed by 0 bases and 1 base, with 16 bases remaining between them.

This clonotype showed up many times. The chain uses TRBV12-3 or TRBV12-4 and TRBJ1-2; D not certain. V lost 3 bases and J 7 bases, leaving 12 bases between the germline ends. The CDR3 runs 13 residues. The CDR3 DNA sequence: TGTGCCAGCAGTTTGAAAAGGGCCGCTGGCTACACCTTC. Protein: CASSLKRAAGYTF.

This chain connects TRBV28 to TRBJ2-6; D remains unclear. The CDR3 contains 16 residues. V was shortened by 2 bases and J by 0 bases, with 8 bases between the two germline ends. CDR1 is MDHEN, CDR2 SYDVKM, per germline. The chain's CDR3 is CASSLTDVSGANVLTF. CDR3 bases: TGTGCCAGCAGTTTAACGGACGTCTCTGGGGCCAACGTCCTGACTTTC.

This clonotype was counted many times. The chain couples TRBV6-2 or TRBV6-3 to TRBJ2-7; D is unresolved. This CDR3 has 14 residues. Germline assignment: CDR1 MNHEY and CDR2 SVGEGT. The V and J ends lost 2 bases and 5 bases respectively, with 13 bases between them. CDR3 sequence: CASSYRALVDEQYF. The CDR3, as DNA: TGTGCCAGCAGTTACAGGGCGCTGGTGGACGAGCAGTACTTC.

Regarding this clonotype: One junction end does not reproduce the germline sequence, and a read error may be involved. J is TRBJ2-3 and V is TRBV5-1; 7 nucleotides align to TRBD2. Germline CDR1 SGHRS, CDR2 YFSETQ. The length of the CDR3 is 17 residues. CDR3 amino acids: CASSLGPGGSGSDTHYF. Here the CDR3 DNA reads TGCGCCAGCAGCTTGGGTCCGGGCGGGAGCGGGTCAGATACGCACTATTTT.

This clonotype turned up a few times. The V call is TRBV10-3, the J call TRBJ1-2, with 7 bases lining up with TRBD1. The germline CDR1 and CDR2 sequences are ENHRY and SYGVKD. The junction had 6 bases not matched to a gene; V was cut back by 11 bases and J by 0 bases. This CDR3 is built from 13 residues. The CDR3 DNA reads as TGTGCCGTCGGGACAGCACCTAACTATGGCTACACCTTC. Translating gives CAVGTAPNYGYTF.

The chain links TRBV20-1 to TRBJ2-5; 7 bases agree with TRBD1. The germline V gene encodes CDR1 DFQATT and CDR2 SNEGSKA (reference sequence). V lost 7 bases to trimming and J lost 4 bases; unmatched junction nucleotides: 3. The CDR3 is made up of 11 amino acids. The DNA of the CDR3 is TGCAGTGGACGGGACAGAGAGACCCAGTACTTC. It encodes CSGRDRETQYF.

This clonotype was observed a few times. This chain links TRBV5-1 with TRBJ2-3, with D possibly TRBD2 on 6 matching bases. Germline-derived CDR1 and CDR2 are SGHRS and YFSETQ. The CDR3 extends over 14 amino acids. Between the trimmed V and J ends, which lost 7 bases and 2 bases, there was a span of 14 bases. Written as DNA, the CDR3 is TGCGCCAGCCAATGGGGCGGGAACACAGATACGCAGTATTTT. It specifies CASQWGGNTDTQYF.

There are many counts of this clonotype. The chain has TRBV15 and TRBJ2-7, with D possibly being TRBD1 (5 bases). This CDR3 has 14 amino acids. Trimming removed 1 base at V and 2 bases at J, with 9 bases between. CDR1 LNHNV and CDR2 YYDKDF come from the germline V gene (reference sequence). The CDR3 sequence: CATSRAQGPYEQYF. Here the CDR3 DNA reads TGTGCCACCAGCAGAGCGCAGGGTCCCTACGAGCAGTACTTC.

In this sample, this clonotype turned up a few times. This chain joins TRBV2 and TRBJ2-2; 7 nucleotides agree with TRBD1. This CDR3 is 15 amino acids long. With 2 bases clipped from V and 11 bases from J, the junction kept 11 bases outside the gene matches. Germline CDR1 is SNHLY and CDR2 is FYNNEI. The DNA for the CDR3 is TGTGCCAGCAGTGAAAGCGCGACAGGGCGACGTGAGCTGTTTTTT. Encoded protein: CASSESATGRRELFF.

The chain is built from TRBV6-5 and TRBJ1-2, with D perhaps TRBD1 (6 bases). Looked up from germline, CDR1 is MNHEY and CDR2 is SVGAGI. CDR3 size: 17 residues. Trimming took off 0 bases at V and 1 base at J, with 15 bases between the two ends. CDR3 in DNA: TGTGCCAGCAGTTACTCGCGGACAGCGCTACGTAACTATGGCTACACCTTC. Its protein is CASSYSRTALRNYGYTF.

The rearrangement uses TRBV12-3 or TRBV12-4 and TRBJ2-5; possibly TRBD2 for D (7 bases). Trimming took off 5 bases at V and 5 bases at J, with 18 bases between the two ends. The CDR3 length is 15 residues. CDR3 in DNA: TGTGCCAGCAGTCTGGGGGGGCTAGTTGGCGAGACCCAGTACTTC. It translates to CASSLGGLVGETQYF.

DNA for the CDR3: TGTGCCAGCAGCCAGGCCGGGGATGGCTACACCTTC. This sequence encodes CASSQAGDGYTF. The chain links TRBV14 to TRBJ1-2; no firm D call. The CDR3 covers 12 residues. Trimming removed 3 bases from V and 6 bases from J, with 8 bases in between. CDR1 and CDR2 from the germline V gene are SGHDN and FVKESK.

V and J are TRBV7-9 and TRBJ2-7; 8 bases line up with TRBD1. The CDR3 loop spans 15 amino acids. The V gene's germline CDR1 is SEHNR and CDR2 FQNEAQ (reference sequence). The V segment lost 5 bases and the J segment 6 bases; nucleotides outside the gene matches: 12. CDR3 sequence: CASSPGQGQKAEQYF. Written as DNA, the CDR3 is TGTGCCAGCAGCCCCGGACAGGGACAAAAAGCCGAGCAGTACTTC.

The CDR3 is CASSPPRRGYTF. CDR3 coding DNA: TGTGCCAGCAGTCCACCCAGGCGTGGCTACACCTTC. This chain links TRBV28 with TRBJ1-2; D call uncertain. The CDR3 is made up of 12 amino acids. The germline gives CDR1 MDHEN, CDR2 SYDVKM. Trimming took 5 bases from V and 7 from J, leaving 11 bases between them.

Only a few counts were recorded for this clonotype. V gene TRBV6-1 combines with J gene TRBJ1-2; TRBD1 agrees at 10 bases. This CDR3 contains 16 residues. J gave up 8 bases and V 8 bases, and 17 bases lay outside the gene matches. Germline V CDR1 and CDR2: MNHNS, SASEGT. CDR3 region: CASYGTGARLSNGYTF. CDR3 nucleotides: TGTGCCAGCTATGGGACAGGGGCTCGACTATCGAACGGCTACACCTTC.

The chain links TRBV4-3 to TRBJ2-7, with D possibly TRBD2 on 6 matching bases. There are 15 residues in the CDR3. V lost 2 bases and J lost 3, with 14 bases in between. Germline V gene lookup returns CDR1 LGHNA and CDR2 YSLEER. CDR3 DNA: TGCGCCAGCAGCCAATCATGGGCGGGAAACTACGAGCAGTACTTC. Amino acid sequence: CASSQSWAGNYEQYF.

The V call is TRBV5-1, the J call TRBJ2-2; D may match TRBD1 or TRBD2 (6 bases each). There are 16 residues in the CDR3. V was clipped by 4 bases and J by 0 bases, with 13 bases between them. Germline V CDR1 and CDR2: SGHRS, YFSETQ. CDR3 in amino acids: CASSPAGTPNTGELFF. The CDR3 region has the DNA TGCGCCAGCAGCCCGGCGGGGACACCGAACACCGGGGAGCTGTTTTTT.

The chain joins TRBV4-3 to TRBJ2-1; D tentatively fits TRBD1 or TRBD2 (5 bases each). The V gene's germline CDR1 is LGHNA and CDR2 YSLEER. V lost 0 bases and J 7 bases, leaving 19 bases between the germline ends. The CDR3 totals 17 residues. The CDR3 DNA reads as TGCGCCAGCAGCCAAGAGAGCAGGACACGGACGGGGAATGAGCAGTTCTTC. As protein: CASSQESRTRTGNEQFF.